The 8 T cell receptor beta chains presented below share a single source sample, sequenced in a study of vaccination effects on CD4 cells after COVID-19. Subsequent to approximately 9 days of culture, CD4+ T cells were isolated. For these TCRs, the target antigens are not known. The repertoire was sequenced with immunoSEQ multiplex PCR; TCRdb's copy has only in-frame clones and lacks some. The sample holds tens of thousands of clones, 72% seen once. The material sequenced was CD4+ T cells from PBMCs cultured without peptide, taken before COVID-19 vaccination. The origin of the receptors is a human donor who had a prior SARS-CoV-2 infection.

Points on this clone: An end of the junction differs from the germline gene, which may be a read error. V usage is TRBV7-2 and J usage is TRBJ1-2; D not certain. Germline CDR1 and CDR2: SGHTA and FQGNSA. CDR3 length equals 17 residues. The CDR3 nucleotides are TGTGCCAGCAGCTTATTGATAGGGCTGGTCTTCCCCTATGACTACACCTTC. Translating gives CASSLLIGLVFPYDYTF.

The V call is TRBV10-3, the J call TRBJ2-7, with 7 bases matching TRBD1. V gave up 0 bases and J gave up 4 bases; unmatched junction bases: 6. The length of the CDR3 is 15 residues. CDR1 and CDR2 (germline): ENHRY, SYGVKD. The CDR3 is CAISESINRGYEQYF. CDR3 DNA: TGTGCCATCAGTGAGTCGATCAACAGGGGTTACGAGCAGTACTTC.

V and J are TRBV4-3 and TRBJ2-1; 7 bases are a match to TRBD1. Germline-derived CDR1 and CDR2 are LGHNA and YSLEER. The ends lost 1 base at V and 0 bases at J; junction bases unmatched: 15. The CDR3 contains 20 residues. The CDR3 sequence: CASSQALDIGTERSYNEQFF. In nucleotides, the CDR3 is TGCGCCAGCAGCCAAGCACTAGACATCGGGACAGAGCGCTCCTACAATGAGCAGTTCTTC.

This clone has just a few counts. V gene TRBV25-1 combines with J gene TRBJ1-3; D remains ambiguous. CDR1 is MGHDK, CDR2 SYGVNS, per germline. The CDR3 loop spans 14 amino acids. Trimming cost V 4 bases and J 0 bases, with 7 bases left between them. For the CDR3, the DNA is TGTGCCAGCAGTGTTTCGGGCTCTGGAAACACCATATATTTT. Protein sequence: CASSVSGSGNTIYF.

This rearrangement joins TRBV5-1 to TRBJ1-3; the D is unclear. V was trimmed by 5 bases and J by 0 bases, leaving 9 bases between them. This CDR3 contains 14 residues. Looked up from germline, CDR1 is SGHRS and CDR2 is YFSETQ. The CDR3: CASRQLNSGNTIYF. CDR3 in DNA: TGCGCCAGCAGACAACTCAACTCTGGAAACACCATATATTTT.

V is TRBV15 and J is TRBJ2-5; possibly TRBD1 for D (6 bases). CDR3 size: 14 residues. Germline CDR1 and CDR2: LNHNV and YYDKDF (reference sequence). The ends were cut back, 2 bases at V and 2 bases at J, with 9 bases in the middle. CDR3: CATSRQGSQETQYF. The CDR3 region has the DNA TGTGCCACCAGCAGACAGGGGTCACAAGAGACCCAGTACTTC. Using reference TRBV15 and TRBJ2-5 for the parts outside the CDR3, the full variable domain is DAMVIQNPRYQVTQFGKPVTLSCSQTLNHNVMYWYQQKSSQAPKLLFHYYDKDFNNEADTPDNFQSRRPNTSFCFLDIRSPGLGDTAMYLCATSRQGSQETQYFGPGTRLLVL.

The rearrangement joins TRBV2 to TRBJ2-2; D remains unclear. Per the germline V gene, CDR1 is SNHLY and CDR2 is FYNNEI. CDR3 length equals 13 residues. With 6 bases removed from V and 5 bases from J, the gap between germline ends came to 10 bases. The CDR3 sequence: CASRGRGTGELFF. DNA for the CDR3: TGTGCCAGCAGAGGACGAGGAACCGGGGAGCTGTTTTTT.

The CDR3 spells CAWNRDPNSPLHF. The CDR3 nucleotides read TGTGCCTGGAACAGGGATCCTAATTCACCCCTCCACTTT. V usage is TRBV30 and J usage is TRBJ1-6, with D possibly TRBD1 on 6 matching bases. V was cut by 4 bases and J by 6 bases, with 10 bases left in between. The CDR3 is 13 residues long. The germline gives CDR1 GTSNPN, CDR2 SVGIG (reference sequence).